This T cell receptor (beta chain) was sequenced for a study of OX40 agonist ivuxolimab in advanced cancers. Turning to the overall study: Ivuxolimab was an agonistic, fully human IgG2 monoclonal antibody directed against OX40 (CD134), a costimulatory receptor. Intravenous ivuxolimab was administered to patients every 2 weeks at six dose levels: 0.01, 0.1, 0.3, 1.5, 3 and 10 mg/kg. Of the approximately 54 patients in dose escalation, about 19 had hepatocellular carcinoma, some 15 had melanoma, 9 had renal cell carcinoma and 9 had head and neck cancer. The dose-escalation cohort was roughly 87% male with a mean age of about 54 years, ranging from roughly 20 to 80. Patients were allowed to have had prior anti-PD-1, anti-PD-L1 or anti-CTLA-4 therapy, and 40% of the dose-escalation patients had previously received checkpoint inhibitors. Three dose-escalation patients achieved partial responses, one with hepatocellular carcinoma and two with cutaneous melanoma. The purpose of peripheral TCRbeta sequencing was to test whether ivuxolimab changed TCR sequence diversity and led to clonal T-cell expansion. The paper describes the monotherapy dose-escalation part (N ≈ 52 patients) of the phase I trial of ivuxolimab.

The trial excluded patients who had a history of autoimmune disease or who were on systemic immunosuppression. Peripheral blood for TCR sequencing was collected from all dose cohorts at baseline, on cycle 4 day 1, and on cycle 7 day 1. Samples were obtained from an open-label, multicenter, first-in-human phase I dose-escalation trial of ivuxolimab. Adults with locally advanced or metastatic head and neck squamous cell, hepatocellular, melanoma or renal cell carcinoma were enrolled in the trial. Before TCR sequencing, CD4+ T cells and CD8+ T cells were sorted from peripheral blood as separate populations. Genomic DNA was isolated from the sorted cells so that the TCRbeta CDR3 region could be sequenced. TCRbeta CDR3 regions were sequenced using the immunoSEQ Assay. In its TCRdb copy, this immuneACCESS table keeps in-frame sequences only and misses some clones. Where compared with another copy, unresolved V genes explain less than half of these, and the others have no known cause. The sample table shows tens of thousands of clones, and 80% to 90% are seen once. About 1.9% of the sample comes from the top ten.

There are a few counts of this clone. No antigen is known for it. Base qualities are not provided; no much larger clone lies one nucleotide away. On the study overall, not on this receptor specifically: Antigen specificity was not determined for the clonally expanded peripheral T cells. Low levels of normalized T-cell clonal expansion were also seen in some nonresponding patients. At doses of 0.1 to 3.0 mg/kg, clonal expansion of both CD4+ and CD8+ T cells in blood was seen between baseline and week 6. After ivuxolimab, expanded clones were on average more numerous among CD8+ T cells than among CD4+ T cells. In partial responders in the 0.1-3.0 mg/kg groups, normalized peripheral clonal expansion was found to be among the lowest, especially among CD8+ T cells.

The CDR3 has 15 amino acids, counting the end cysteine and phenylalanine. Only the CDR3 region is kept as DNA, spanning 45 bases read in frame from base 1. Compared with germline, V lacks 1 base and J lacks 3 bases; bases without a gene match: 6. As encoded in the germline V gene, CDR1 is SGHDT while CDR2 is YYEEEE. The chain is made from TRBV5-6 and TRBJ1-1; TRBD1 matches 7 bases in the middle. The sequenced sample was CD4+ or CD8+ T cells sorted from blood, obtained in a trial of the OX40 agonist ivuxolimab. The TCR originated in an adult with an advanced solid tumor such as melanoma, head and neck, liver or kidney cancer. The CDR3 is CASSLLTGEYTEAFF. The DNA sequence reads TGTGCCAGCAGCTTGTTAACAGGGGAGTACACTGAAGCTTTCTTT.